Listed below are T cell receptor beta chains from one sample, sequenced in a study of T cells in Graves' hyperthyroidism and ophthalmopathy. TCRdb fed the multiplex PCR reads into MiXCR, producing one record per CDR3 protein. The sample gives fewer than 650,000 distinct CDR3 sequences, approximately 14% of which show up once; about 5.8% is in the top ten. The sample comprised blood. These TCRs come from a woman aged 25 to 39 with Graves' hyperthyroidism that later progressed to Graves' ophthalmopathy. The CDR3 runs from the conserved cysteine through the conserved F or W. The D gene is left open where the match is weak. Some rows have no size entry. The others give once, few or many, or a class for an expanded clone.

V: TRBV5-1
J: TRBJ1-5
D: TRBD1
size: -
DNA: TGCGCCAGCAGCTGGGGGACAGGGGGAAGCAATCAGCCCCAGCATTTT
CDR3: CASSWGTGGSNQPQHF

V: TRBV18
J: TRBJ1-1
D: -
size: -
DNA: TGTGCCAGCTCACCACCGGGGGGGCCTACTGAAGCTTTCTTT
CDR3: CASSPPGGPTEAFF

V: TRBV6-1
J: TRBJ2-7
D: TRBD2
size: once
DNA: TGTGCCAGCAGTCCCAGAGGTAGCGGGAGGACCAACGAGCAGTACTTC
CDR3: CASSPRGSGRTNEQYF

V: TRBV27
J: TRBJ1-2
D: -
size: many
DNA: TGTGCCAGCAGTTTGGTTTTCGACGGAAACTATGGCTACACCTTC
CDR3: CASSLVFDGNYGYTF

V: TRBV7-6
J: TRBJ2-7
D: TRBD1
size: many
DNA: TGTGCCAGCAGCTTAATTCCGGGACAGGGCCCTTCCTACGAGCAGTACTTC
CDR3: CASSLIPGQGPSYEQYF

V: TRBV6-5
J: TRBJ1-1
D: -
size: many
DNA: TGTGCCAGCAGTTACTCGAAATGGGGGGCCAAGAACACTGAAGCTTTCTTT
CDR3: CASSYSKWGAKNTEAFF

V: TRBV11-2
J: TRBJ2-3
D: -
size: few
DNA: TGTGCCAGCAGCTTAGGGTACGCCACAGATACGCAGTATTTT
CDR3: CASSLGYATDTQYF

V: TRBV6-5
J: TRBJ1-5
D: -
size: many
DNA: TGTGCCAGCAGTTACTCTCACAGGGTCAATCAGCCCCAGCATTTT
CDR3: CASSYSHRVNQPQHF

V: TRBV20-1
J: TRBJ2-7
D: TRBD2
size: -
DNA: TGCAGTGCATTACTAGCGGGAGCAGGCTACGAGCAGTACTTC
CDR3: CSALLAGAGYEQYF

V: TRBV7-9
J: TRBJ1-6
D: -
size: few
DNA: TGTGCCAGCAGCTTAGCAGGGTCAGGGAGGAATTCACCCCTCCACTTT
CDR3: CASSLAGSGRNSPLHF

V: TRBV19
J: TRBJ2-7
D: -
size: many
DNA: TGTGCCAGTAGTAAAGCCTCGCGGTTACGGGAACGCTACGAGCAGTACTTC
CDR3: CASSKASRLRERYEQYF

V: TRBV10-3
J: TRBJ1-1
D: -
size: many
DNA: TGTGCCATCAGTGGGGGGACGGGGAACACTGAAGCTTTCTTT
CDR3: CAISGGTGNTEAFF

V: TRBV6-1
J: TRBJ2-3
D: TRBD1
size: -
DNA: TGTGCCAGCAGTAACCACGACAGGGACCCCACAGATACGCAGTATTTT
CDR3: CASSNHDRDPTDTQYF

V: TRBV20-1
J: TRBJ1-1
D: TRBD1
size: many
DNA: TGCAGTGCTCTCTCCGGGACAGCAAACACTGAAGCTTTCTTT
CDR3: CSALSGTANTEAFF

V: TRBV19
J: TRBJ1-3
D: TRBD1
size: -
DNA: TGTGCCAGTAGTGGGACAGTGACTGGAAACACCATATATTTT
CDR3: CASSGTVTGNTIYF

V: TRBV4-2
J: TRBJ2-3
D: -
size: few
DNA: TGTGCCAGCAGCCAAGGCAGACTAGGAGAAGGCACAGATACGCAGTATTTT
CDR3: CASSQGRLGEGTDTQYF

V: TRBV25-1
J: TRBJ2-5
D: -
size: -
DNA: TGTGCCAGCAGTGACGCGGTTGGAGAGACCCAGTACTTC
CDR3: CASSDAVGETQYF

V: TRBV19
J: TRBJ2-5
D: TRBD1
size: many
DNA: TGTGCCAGTAGTCCACGGGACAGGGACCAAGAGACCCAGTACTTC
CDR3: CASSPRDRDQETQYF

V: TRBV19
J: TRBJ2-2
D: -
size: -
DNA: TGTGCCAGTAATGCGGGCATCGGGGTCGGGGAGCTGTTTTTT
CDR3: CASNAGIGVGELFF

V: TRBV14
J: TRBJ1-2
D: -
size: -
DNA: TGTGCCAGCAGCCAAGAGGGGACCCCCTATGGCTACACCTTC
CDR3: CASSQEGTPYGYTF

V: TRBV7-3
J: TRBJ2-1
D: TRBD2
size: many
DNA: TGTGCCAGCAGCTGGACTAGCGGCAATGAGCAGTTCTTC
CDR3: CASSWTSGNEQFF

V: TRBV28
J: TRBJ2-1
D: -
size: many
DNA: TGTGCCAGCAGTTTCAATGCCGAGCAGTTCTTC
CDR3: CASSFNAEQFF

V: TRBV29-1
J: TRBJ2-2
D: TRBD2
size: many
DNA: TGCAGCGTCCGGGAGGGCGACACCGGGGAGCTGTTTTTT
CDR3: CSVREGDTGELFF

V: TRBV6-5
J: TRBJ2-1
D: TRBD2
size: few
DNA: TGTGCCAGCAGTTCTCTAGCGGGCCTCTACAATGAGCAGTTCTTC
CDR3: CASSSLAGLYNEQFF

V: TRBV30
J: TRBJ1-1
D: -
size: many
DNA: TGTGCCTTGACTGTAGGAGGGGGGAACACTGAAGCTTTCTTT
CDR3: CALTVGGGNTEAFF

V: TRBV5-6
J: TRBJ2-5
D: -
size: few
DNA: TGTGCCAGCAGCTACCCCCTGGCCAGTTACCAAGAGACCCAGTACTTC
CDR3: CASSYPLASYQETQYF

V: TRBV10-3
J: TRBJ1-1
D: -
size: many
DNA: TGTGCCATCATGGGACGGCAGAACACTGAAGCTTTCTTT
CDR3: CAIMGRQNTEAFF

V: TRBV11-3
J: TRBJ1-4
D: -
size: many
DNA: TGTGCCAGCAGCTTAAACGTTTATGAAAAACTGTTTTTT
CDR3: CASSLNVYEKLFF

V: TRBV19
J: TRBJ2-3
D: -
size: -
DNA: TGTGCCAGTAGTCGCTCGGGCGTCAGCACAGATACGCAGTATTTT
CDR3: CASSRSGVSTDTQYF

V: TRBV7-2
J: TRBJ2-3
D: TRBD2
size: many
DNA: TGTGCCAGCAGCGCCCCTAGCGGGAGGTTAGCTAGCACAGATACGCAGTATTTT
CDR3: CASSAPSGRLASTDTQYF

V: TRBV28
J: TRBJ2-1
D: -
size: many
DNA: TGTGCCAGCAGTGCCCTTGGGCTATATGAGCAGTTCTTC
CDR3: CASSALGLYEQFF

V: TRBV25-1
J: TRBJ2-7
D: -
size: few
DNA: TGTGCCAGCAGTGTCCCGGGACAATTCGACGAGCAGTACTTC
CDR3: CASSVPGQFDEQYF

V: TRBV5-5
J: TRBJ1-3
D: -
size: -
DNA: TGCGCCAGCAGCTTGGGGGGCATCTCTGGAAACACCATATATTTT
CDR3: CASSLGGISGNTIYF

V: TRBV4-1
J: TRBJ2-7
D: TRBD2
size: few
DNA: TGCGCCAGCAGCCTCGGGACTCGGGGGGATTATACCTACGAGCAGTACTTC
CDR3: CASSLGTRGDYTYEQYF

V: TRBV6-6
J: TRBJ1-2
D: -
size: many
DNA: TGTGCCAGCAGTTACTTCCAGGGAGACTATGGCTACACCTTC
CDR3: CASSYFQGDYGYTF

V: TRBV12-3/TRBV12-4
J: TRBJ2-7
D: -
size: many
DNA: TGTGCCAGCAGTTTAGGCGGGGGCGGGCAGTACTTC
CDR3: CASSLGGGGQYF

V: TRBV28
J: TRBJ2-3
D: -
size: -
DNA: TGTGCCAGCAGTTTCGACCCCCTTACGGGAAGCACAGATACGCAGTATTTT
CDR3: CASSFDPLTGSTDTQYF

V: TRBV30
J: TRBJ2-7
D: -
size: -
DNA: TGTGCCTGGAGTGGGCCATTCGTGGAGCAGTACTTC
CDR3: CAWSGPFVEQYF